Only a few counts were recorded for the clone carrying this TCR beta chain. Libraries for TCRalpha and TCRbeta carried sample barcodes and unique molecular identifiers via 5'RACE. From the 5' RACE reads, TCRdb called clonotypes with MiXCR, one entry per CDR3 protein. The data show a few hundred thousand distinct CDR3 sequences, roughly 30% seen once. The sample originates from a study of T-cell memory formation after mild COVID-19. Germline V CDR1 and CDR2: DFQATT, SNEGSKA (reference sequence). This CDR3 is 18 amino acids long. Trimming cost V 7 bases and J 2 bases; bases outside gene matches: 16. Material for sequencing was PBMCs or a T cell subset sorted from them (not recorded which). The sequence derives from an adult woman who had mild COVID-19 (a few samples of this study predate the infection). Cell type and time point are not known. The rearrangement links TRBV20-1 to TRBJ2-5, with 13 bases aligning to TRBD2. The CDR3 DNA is TGCAGTGTTCACCCGTGGACTAGCGGGAGTCGGGAGCAAGAGACCCAGTACTTC. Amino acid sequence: CSVHPWTSGSREQETQYF.